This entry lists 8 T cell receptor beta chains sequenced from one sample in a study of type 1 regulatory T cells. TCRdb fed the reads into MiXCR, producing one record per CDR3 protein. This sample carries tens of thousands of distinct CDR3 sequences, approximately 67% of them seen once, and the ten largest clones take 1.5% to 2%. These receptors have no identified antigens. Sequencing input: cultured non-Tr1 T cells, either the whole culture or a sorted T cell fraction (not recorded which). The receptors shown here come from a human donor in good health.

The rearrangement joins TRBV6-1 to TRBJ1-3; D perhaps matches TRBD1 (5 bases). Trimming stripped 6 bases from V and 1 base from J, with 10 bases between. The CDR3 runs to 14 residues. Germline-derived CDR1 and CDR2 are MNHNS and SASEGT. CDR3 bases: TGTGCCAGCAGCGGACATCTATCTGGAAACACCATATATTTT. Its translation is CASSGHLSGNTIYF.

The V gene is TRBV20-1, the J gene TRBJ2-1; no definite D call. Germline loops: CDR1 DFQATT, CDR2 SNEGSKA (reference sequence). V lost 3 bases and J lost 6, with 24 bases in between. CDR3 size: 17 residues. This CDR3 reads CSASEPKVAARGNEQFF. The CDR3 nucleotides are TGCAGTGCTAGCGAACCTAAGGTCGCTGCTAGAGGCAATGAGCAGTTCTTC.

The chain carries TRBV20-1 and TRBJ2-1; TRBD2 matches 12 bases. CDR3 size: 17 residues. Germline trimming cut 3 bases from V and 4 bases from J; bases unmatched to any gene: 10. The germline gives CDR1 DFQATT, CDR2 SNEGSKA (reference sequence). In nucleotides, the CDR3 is TGCAGTGCTAGGCCCCTAGCGGGAGGGTTACCTTACAATGAGCAGTTCTTC. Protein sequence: CSARPLAGGLPYNEQFF.

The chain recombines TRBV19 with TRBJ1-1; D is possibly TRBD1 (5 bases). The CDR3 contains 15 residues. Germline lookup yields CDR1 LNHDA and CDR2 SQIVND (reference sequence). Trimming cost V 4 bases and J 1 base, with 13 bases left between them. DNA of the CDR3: TGTGCCAGTAGTAGCGTCCGACAGAGGAACACTGAAGCTTTCTTT. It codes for CASSSVRQRNTEAFF.

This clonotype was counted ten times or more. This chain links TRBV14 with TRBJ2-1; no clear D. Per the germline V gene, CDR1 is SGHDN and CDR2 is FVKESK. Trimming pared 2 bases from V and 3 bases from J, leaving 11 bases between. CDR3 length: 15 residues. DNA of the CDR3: TGTGCCAGCAGCCAACTTATGCTGGGCTACAATGAGCAGTTCTTC. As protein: CASSQLMLGYNEQFF.

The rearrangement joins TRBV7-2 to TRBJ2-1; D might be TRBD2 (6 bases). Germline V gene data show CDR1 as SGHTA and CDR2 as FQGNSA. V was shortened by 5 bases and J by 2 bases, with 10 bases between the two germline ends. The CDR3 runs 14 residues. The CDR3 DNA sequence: TGTGCCAGCAGCCCTAGACTAGCCTACAATGAGCAGTTCTTC. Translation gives CASSPRLAYNEQFF. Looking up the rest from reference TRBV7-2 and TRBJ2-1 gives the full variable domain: GAGVSQSPSNKVTEKGKDVELRCDPISGHTALYWYRQSLGQGLEFLIYFQGNSAPDKSGLPSDRFSAERTGGSVSTLTIQRTQQEDSAVYLCASSPRLAYNEQFFGPGTRLTVL.

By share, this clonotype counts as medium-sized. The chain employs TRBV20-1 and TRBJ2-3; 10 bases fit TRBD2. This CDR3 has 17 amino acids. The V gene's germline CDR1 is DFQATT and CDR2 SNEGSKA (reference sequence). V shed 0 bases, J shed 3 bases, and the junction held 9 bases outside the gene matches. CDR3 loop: CSARDRSSGGATDTQYF. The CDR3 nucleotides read TGCAGTGCTAGAGACCGTTCTAGCGGGGGAGCAACAGATACGCAGTATTTT.

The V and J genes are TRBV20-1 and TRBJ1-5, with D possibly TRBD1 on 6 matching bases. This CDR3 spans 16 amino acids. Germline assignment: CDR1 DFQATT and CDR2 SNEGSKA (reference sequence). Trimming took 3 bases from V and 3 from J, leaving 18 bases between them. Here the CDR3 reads CSASTGTSGVNQPQHF. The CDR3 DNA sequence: TGCAGTGCTAGCACCGGGACATCGGGGGTCAATCAGCCCCAGCATTTT.